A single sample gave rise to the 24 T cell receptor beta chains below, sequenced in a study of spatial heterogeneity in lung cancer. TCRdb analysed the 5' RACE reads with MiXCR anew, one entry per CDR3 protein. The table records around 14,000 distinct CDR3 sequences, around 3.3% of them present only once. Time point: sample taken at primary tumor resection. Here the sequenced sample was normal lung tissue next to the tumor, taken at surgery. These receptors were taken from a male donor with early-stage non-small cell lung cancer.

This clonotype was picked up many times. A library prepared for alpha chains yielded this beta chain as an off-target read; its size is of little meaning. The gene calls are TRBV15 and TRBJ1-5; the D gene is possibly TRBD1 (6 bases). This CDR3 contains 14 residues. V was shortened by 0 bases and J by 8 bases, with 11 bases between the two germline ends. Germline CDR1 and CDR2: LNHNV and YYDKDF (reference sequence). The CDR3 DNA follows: TGTGCCACCAGCAGAGATAGGGGGAAGGAGCCCCAGCATTTT. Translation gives CATSRDRGKEPQHF. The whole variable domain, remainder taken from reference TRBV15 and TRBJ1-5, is DAMVIQNPRYQVTQFGKPVTLSCSQTLNHNVMYWYQQKSSQAPKLLFHYYDKDFNNEADTPDNFQSRRPNTSFCFLDIRSPGLGDTAMYLCATSRDRGKEPQHFGDGTRLSIL.

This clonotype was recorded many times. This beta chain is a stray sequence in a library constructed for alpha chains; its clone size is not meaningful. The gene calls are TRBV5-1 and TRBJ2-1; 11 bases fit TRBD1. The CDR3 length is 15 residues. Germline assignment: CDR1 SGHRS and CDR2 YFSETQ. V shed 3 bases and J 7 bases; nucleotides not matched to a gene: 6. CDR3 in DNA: TGCGCCAGCAGCTCGGACAGGGGGCTAGGGAATGAGCAGTTCTTC. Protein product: CASSSDRGLGNEQFF.

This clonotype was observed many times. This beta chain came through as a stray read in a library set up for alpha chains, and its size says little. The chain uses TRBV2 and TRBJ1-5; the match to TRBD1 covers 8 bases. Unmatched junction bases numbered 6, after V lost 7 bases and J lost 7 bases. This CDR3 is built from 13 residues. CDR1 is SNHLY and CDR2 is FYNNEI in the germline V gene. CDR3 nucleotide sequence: TGTGCCAGCACGGGACAGGAAGGGCAGCCCCAGCATTTT. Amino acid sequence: CASTGQEGQPQHF.

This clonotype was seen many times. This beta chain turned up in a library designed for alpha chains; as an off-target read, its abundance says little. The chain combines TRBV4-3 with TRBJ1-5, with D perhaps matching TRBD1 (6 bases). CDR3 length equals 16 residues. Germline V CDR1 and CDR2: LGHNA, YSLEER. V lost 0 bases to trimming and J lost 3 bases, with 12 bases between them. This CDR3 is CASSQDPRGNNQPQHF. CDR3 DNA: TGCGCCAGCAGCCAAGATCCGAGGGGGAACAATCAGCCCCAGCATTTT.

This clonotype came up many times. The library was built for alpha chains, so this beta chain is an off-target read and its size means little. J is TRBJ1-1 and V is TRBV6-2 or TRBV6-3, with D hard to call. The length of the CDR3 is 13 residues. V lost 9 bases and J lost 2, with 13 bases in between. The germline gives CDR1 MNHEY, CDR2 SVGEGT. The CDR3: CASKRVRNTEAFF. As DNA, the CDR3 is TGTGCCAGTAAAAGGGTCAGAAACACTGAAGCTTTCTTT.

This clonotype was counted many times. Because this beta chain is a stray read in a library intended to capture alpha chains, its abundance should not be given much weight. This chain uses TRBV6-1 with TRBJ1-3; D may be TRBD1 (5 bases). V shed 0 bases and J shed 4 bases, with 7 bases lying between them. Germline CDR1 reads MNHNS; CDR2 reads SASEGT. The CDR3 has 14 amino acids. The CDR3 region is CASSEAGTGNTIYF. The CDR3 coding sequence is TGTGCCAGCAGTGAAGCGGGGACCGGAAACACCATATATTTT.

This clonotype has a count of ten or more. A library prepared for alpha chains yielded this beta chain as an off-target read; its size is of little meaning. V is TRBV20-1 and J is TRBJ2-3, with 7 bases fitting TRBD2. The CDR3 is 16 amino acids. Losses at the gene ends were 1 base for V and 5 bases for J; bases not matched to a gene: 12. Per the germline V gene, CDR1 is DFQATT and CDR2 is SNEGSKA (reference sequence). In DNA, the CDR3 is TGCAGTGCTAGAGGGGACTATGGGTCTGTTGGAGATACGCAGTATTTT. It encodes CSARGDYGSVGDTQYF.

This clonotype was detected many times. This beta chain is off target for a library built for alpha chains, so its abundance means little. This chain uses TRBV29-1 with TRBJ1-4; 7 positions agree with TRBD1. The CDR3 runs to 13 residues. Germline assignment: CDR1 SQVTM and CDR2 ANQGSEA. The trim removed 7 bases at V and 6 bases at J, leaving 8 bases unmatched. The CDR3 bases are TGCAGCGCCAAGACAGGGAGCGATGAAAAACTGTTTTTT. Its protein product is CSAKTGSDEKLFF.

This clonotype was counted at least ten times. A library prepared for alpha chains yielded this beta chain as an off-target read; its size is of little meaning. CDR3 protein: CASSQWDGLEAFF. CDR3 DNA: TGTGCCAGCAGCCAATGGGACGGTCTAGAAGCTTTCTTT. The V call is TRBV14, the J call TRBJ1-1; D perhaps matches TRBD1 (5 bases). Germline CDR1 reads SGHDN; CDR2 reads FVKESK. The ends were cut back, 2 bases at V and 8 bases at J, with 12 bases in the middle. The CDR3 is 13 residues long.

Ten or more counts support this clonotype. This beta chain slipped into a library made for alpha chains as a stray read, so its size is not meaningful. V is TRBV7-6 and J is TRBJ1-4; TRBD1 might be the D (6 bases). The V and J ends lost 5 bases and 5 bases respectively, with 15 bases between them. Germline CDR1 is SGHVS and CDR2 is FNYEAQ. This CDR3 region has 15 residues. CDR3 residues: CASSPRGGLNEKLFF. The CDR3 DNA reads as TGTGCCAGCAGCCCCCGCGGGGGCTTGAATGAAAAACTGTTTTTT. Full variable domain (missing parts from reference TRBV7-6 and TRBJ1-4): GAGVSQSPRYKVTKRGQDVALRCDPISGHVSLYWYRQALGQGPEFLTYFNYEAQQDKSGLPNDRFSAERPEGSISTLTIQRTEQRDSAMYRCASSPRGGLNEKLFFGSGTQLSVL.

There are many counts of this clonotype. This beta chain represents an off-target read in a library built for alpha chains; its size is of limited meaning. The CDR3 DNA reads TGTGCCAGCAGTGAAGGCTCTAGCGGCACGCAGTATTTT. Translation: CASSEGSSGTQYF. The gene calls are TRBV6-1 and TRBJ2-3; TRBD2 agrees at 7 bases. The CDR3 is 13 amino acids. CDR1 and CDR2 (germline): MNHNS, SASEGT. After removal of 1 base from V and 9 bases from J, the junction contained 4 bases not matched to a gene.

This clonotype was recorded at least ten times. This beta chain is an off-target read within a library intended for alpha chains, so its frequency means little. The chain's CDR3 is CSARPGTTQETQYF. CDR3 sequence (DNA): TGCAGTGCTAGGCCCGGGACTACGCAAGAGACCCAGTACTTC. This chain connects TRBV20-1 to TRBJ2-5; 7 bases are shared with TRBD2. The J segment lost 2 bases and the V segment lost 3 bases, leaving 6 bases of the junction unmatched. This CDR3 contains 14 residues. CDR1 and CDR2 (germline): DFQATT, SNEGSKA (reference sequence).

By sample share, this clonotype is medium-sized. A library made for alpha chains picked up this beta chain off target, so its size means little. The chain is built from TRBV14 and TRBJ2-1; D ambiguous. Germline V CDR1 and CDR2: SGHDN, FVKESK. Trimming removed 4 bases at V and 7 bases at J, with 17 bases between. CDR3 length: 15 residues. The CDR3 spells CASSLGLRRGNEQFF. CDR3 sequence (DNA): TGTGCCAGCAGCCTGGGCCTTCGAAGAGGAAATGAGCAGTTCTTC. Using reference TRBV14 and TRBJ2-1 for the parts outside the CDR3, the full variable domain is EAGVTQFPSHSVIEKGQTVTLRCDPISGHDNLYWYRRVMGKEIKFLLHFVKESKQDESGMPNNRFLAERTGGTYSTLKVQPAELEDSGVYFCASSLGLRRGNEQFFGPGTRLTVL.

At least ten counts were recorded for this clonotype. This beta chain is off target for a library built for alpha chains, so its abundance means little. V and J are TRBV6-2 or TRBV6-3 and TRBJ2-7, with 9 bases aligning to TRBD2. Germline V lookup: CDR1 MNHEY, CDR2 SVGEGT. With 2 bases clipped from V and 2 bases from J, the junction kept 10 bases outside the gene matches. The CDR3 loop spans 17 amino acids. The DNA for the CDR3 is TGTGCCAGCAGTTACGACCACAGCGGGAGGCCTCCCTACGAGCAGTACTTC. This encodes CASSYDHSGRPPYEQYF.

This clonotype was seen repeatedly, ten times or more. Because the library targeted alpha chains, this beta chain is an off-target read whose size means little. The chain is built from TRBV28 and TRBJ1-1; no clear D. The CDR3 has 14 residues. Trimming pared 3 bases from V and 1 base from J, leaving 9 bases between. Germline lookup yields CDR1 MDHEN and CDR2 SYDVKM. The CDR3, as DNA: TGTGCCAGCAGTTTTCCTCAGTGGAACACTGAAGCTTTCTTT. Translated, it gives CASSFPQWNTEAFF.

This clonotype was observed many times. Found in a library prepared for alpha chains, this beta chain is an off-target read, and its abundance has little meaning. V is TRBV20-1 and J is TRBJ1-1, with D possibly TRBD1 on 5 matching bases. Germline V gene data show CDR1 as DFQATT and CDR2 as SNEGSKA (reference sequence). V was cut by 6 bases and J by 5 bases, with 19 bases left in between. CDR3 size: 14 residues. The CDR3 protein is CSAKWALRGTEAFF. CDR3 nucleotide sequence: TGCAGTGCCAAGTGGGCCCTTAGGGGAACTGAAGCTTTCTTT.

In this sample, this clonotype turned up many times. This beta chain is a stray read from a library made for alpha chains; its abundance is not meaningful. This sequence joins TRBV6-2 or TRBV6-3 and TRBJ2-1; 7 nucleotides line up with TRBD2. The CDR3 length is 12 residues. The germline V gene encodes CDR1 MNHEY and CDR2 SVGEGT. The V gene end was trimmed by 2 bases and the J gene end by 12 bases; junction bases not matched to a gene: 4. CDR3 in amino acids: CASSYGLGVQFF. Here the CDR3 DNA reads TGTGCCAGCAGTTACGGACTAGGGGTGCAGTTCTTC.

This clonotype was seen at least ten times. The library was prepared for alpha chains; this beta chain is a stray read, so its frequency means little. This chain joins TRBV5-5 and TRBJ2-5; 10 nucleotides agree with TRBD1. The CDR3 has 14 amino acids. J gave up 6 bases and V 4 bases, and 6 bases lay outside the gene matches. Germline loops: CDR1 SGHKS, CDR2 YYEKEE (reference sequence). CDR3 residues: CASSIGQGEKTQYF. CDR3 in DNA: TGTGCCAGCAGCATCGGACAGGGGGAAAAGACCCAGTACTTC.

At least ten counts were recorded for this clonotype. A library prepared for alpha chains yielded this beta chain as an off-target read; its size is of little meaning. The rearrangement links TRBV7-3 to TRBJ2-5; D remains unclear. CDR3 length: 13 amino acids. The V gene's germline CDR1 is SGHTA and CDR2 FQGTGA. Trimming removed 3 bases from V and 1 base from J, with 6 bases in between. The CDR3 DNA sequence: TGTGCCAGCAGCTTCGGCAGCCAAGAGACCCAGTACTTC. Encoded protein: CASSFGSQETQYF.

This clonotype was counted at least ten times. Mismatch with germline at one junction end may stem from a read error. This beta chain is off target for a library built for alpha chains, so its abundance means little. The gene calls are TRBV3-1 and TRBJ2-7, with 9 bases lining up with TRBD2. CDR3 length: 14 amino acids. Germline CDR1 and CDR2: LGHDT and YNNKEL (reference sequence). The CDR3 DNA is TGTGCCAGCAGTCAAGCGGGGGGCGCCTACGAGCAGTACTTC. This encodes CASSQAGGAYEQYF.

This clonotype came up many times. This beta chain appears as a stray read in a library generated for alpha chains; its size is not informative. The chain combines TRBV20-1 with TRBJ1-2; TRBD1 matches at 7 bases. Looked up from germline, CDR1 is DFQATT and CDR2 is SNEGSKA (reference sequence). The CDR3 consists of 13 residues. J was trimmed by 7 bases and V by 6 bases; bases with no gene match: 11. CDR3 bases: TGCAGTGCAGAAACAGGGGAGTTTGGTGGCTACACCTTC. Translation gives CSAETGEFGGYTF.

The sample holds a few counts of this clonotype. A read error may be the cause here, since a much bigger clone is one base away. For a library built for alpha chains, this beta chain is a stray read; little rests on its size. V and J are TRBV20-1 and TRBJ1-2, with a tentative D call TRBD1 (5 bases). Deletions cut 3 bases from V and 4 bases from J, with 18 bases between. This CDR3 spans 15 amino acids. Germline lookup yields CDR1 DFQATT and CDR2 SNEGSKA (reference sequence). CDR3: CSAREPTGPSYGYTF. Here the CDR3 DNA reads TGCAGTGCTAGGGAACCCACAGGCCCCTCCTATGGCTACACCTTC.

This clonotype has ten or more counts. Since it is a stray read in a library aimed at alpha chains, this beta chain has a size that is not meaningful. CDR3 nucleotides: TGCAGTGCATACTCCACAGATACGCAGTATTTT. It encodes CSAYSTDTQYF. The V call is TRBV20-1, the J call TRBJ2-3; no definite D call. The CDR3 runs 11 residues. From germline, CDR1 is DFQATT and CDR2 SNEGSKA (reference sequence). V lost 6 bases, J lost 2 bases, and 6 bases lay in between.

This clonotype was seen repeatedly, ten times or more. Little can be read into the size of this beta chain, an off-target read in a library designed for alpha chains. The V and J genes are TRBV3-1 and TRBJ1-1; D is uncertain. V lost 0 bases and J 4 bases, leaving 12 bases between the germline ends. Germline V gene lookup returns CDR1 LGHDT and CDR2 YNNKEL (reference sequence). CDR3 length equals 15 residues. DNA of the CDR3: TGTGCCAGCAGCCAAGAGCGTAGCAGAACCACTGAAGCTTTCTTT. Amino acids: CASSQERSRTTEAFF. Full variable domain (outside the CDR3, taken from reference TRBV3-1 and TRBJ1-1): DTAVSQTPKYLVTQMGNDKSIKCEQNLGHDTMYWYKQDSKKFLKIMFSYNNKELIINETVPNRFSPKSPDKAHLNLHINSLELGDSAVYFCASSQERSRTTEAFFGQGTRLTVV.